The sequence of this T cell receptor (beta chain) was determined in a study of blood T cell repertoires in COVID-19. Across the study: PBMCs, B-cell-depleted T cells, or T cells provided the cDNA or gDNA that made up the material.

TCRdb keeps only in-frame clones here, not all; method: immunoSEQ multiplex PCR. The repertoire consists of 85,000 to 100,000 clones, with 80% occurring once and the leading ten covering approximately 8.7%. The CDR3 loop spans 14 amino acids. This rearrangement joins TRBV21-1 to TRBJ1-1; TRBD1 was called by the table and not checked on the DNA. TRBV21-1 is flagged as a pseudogene. The origin of this receptor is a man aged 45-60 years who had recovered from COVID-19. Sequencing used peripheral blood. The CDR3: CASTATGLNTEAFF. CDR3 DNA: TGTGCCAGCACCGCAACAGGGTTGAACACTGAAGCTTTCTTT.